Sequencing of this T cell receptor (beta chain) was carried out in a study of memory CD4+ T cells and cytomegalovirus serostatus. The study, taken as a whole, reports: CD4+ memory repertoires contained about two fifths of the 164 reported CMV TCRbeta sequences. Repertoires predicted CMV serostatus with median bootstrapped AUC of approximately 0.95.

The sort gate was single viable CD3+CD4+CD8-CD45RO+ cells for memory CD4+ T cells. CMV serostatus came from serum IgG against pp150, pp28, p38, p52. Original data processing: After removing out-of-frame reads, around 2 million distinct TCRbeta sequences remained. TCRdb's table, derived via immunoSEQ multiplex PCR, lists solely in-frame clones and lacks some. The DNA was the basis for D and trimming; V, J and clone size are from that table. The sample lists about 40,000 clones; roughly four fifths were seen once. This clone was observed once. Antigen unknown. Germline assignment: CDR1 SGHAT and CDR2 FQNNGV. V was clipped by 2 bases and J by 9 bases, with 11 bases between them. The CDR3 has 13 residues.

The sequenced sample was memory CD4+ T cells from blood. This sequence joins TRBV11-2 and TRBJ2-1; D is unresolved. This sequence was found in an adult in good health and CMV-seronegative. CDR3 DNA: TGTGCCAGCAGCTTATCCTCCGTGGTTGAGCAGTTCTTC. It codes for CASSLSSVVEQFF.